The 24 T cell receptor beta chains below were found in one sample sequenced in a study of radiotherapy plus CTLA-4 blockade in lung cancer. Assay used: immunoSEQ multiplex PCR; TCRdb lists only in-frame clones, some missing. The table lists about 120,000 clones, roughly 74% of them singletons. Specimen: peripheral blood, collected from a patient treated with radiotherapy plus ipilimumab. Receptor source: a human donor with non-small cell lung cancer who had a partial response to radiotherapy plus ipilimumab.

This clone has a single count. This chain connects TRBV6-1 to TRBJ2-7, with 9 bases aligning to TRBD1. The CDR3 has 15 residues. Germline CDR1 and CDR2: MNHNS and SASEGT. V shed 4 bases, J shed 6 bases, and the junction held 10 bases outside the gene matches. CDR3 in amino acids: CASSAGTGRKGEQYV. CDR3 nucleotide sequence: TGTGCCAGCAGTGCCGGGACAGGGAGGAAAGGCGAGCAGTACGTC.

The genes are TRBV19 and TRBJ1-1; D unclear. This CDR3 contains 13 residues. The germline V and J ends were trimmed by 5 bases and 4 bases, with 11 bases remaining between them. The germline V gene encodes CDR1 LNHDA and CDR2 SQIVND (reference sequence). CDR3 nucleotide sequence: TGTGCCAGTAGTTGGGCCGGTGTCACTGAAGCTTTCTTT. Amino acids: CASSWAGVTEAFF.

This sequence joins TRBV28 and TRBJ2-1; 14 bases agree with TRBD2. Germline CDR1 reads MDHEN; CDR2 reads SYDVKM. V dropped 7 bases and J dropped 2; count of bases not matched to a gene: 1. The CDR3 has 15 amino acids. In DNA, the CDR3 is TGTGCCAGCAAGACTAGCGGGAGGGCCTACAATGAGCAGTTCTTC. Protein product: CASKTSGRAYNEQFF.

This clone was seen more than once but under ten times. CDR3 nucleotide sequence: TGCGCCAGCAGCTCCGGACTAGCGTGGCCGGTTTCAGAAGATACGCAGTATTTT. Its translation is CASSSGLAWPVSEDTQYF. The gene calls are TRBV5-1 and TRBJ2-3, with 9 bases fitting TRBD2. V gave up 3 bases and J gave up 5 bases; unmatched junction bases: 16. The CDR3 covers 18 residues. Germline V lookup: CDR1 SGHRS, CDR2 YFSETQ. Filled out from reference TRBV5-1 and TRBJ2-3, the complete variable domain reads KAGVTQTPRYLIKTRGQQVTLSCSPISGHRSVSWYQQTPGQGLQFLFEYFSETQRNKGNFPGRFSGRQFSNSRSEMNVSTLELGDSALYLCASSSGLAWPVSEDTQYFGPGTRLTVL.

About this clone: A junction boundary mismatches the germline segment, possibly from a read error. V and J are TRBV7-8 and TRBJ2-5, with 7 bases aligning to TRBD1. This CDR3 spans 14 amino acids. The germline CDR1 and CDR2 sequences are SGHVS and FQNEAQ. CDR3 coding DNA: TGTGCCAGCAGCTCCGACAGGGTGGGTGAGACCCGGTACTTC. The encoded protein is CASSSDRVGETRYF.

This clone was counted a few times. The chain employs TRBV19 and TRBJ1-3; tentatively, D is TRBD1 (6 bases). The CDR3 spans 15 residues. CDR1 LNHDA and CDR2 SQIVND come from the germline V gene (reference sequence). Trimming cost V 5 bases and J 0 bases, with 11 bases left between them. DNA of the CDR3: TGTGCCAGTAGTGACAGGTTGAGCTCTGGAAACACCATATATTTT. The encoded protein is CASSDRLSSGNTIYF. The whole variable domain, filled in from reference TRBV19 and TRBJ1-3, reads DGGITQSPKYLFRKEGQNVTLSCEQNLNHDAMYWYRQDPGQGLRLIYYSQIVNDFQKGDIAEGYSVSREKKESFPLTVTSAQKNPTAFYLCASSDRLSSGNTIYFGEGSWLTVV.

This sequence joins TRBV6-5 and TRBJ1-3, with D perhaps matching TRBD1 (6 bases). The CDR3 covers 14 residues. Between the trimmed V and J ends, which lost 6 bases and 0 bases, there was a span of 9 bases. Germline loops: CDR1 MNHEY, CDR2 SVGAGI. CDR3 DNA sequence: TGTGCCAGCAGCGACAGGAACTCTGGAAACACCATATATTTT. This gives the protein CASSDRNSGNTIYF.

This clone occurred a few times. This chain uses TRBV28 with TRBJ1-5, with 10 bases identical to TRBD1. V was pared by 8 bases and J by 5 bases, with 0 bases of the junction left unmatched. Germline V gene data show CDR1 as MDHEN and CDR2 as SYDVKM. There are 12 residues in the CDR3. Written as DNA, the CDR3 is TGTGCCAGCGGACAGGGGGATCAGCCCCAGCATTTT. Translating it yields CASGQGDQPQHF.

The chain couples TRBV7-2 to TRBJ2-5; 8 nucleotides line up with TRBD2. The J segment lost 5 bases and the V segment lost 4 bases, leaving 6 bases of the junction unmatched. Germline-derived CDR1 and CDR2 are SGHTA and FQGNSA. The CDR3 length is 14 residues. CDR3 coding DNA: TGTGCCAGCAGCTCCCAAGGCGGGAGGGAGACCCAGTACTTC. Translation gives CASSSQGGRETQYF.

The chain recombines TRBV6-6 with TRBJ1-2; D is uncertain. The CDR3 contains 12 residues. The V gene's germline CDR1 is MNHNY and CDR2 SVGAGI (reference sequence). V dropped 4 bases and J dropped 7 bases, with 10 bases sitting between them. The CDR3 reads CASSSQTSGYTF. The DNA for the CDR3 is TGTGCCAGCAGTTCTCAGACTAGTGGCTACACCTTC.

The chain joins TRBV2 to TRBJ1-1; 7 bases are shared with TRBD1. The V gene's germline CDR1 is SNHLY and CDR2 FYNNEI. J gave up 6 bases and V 5 bases, and 3 bases lay outside the gene matches. CDR3 length equals 12 residues. The chain's CDR3 is CASSLGGSEAFF. CDR3 in DNA: TGTGCCAGCAGTTTAGGGGGCTCTGAAGCTTTCTTT.

The V gene is TRBV15, the J gene TRBJ1-2; 8 nucleotides agree with TRBD1. The CDR3 extends over 13 amino acids. V lost 4 bases, J lost 8 bases, and 6 bases stayed unmatched. Germline assignment: CDR1 LNHNV and CDR2 YYDKDF (reference sequence). CDR3 DNA sequence: TGTGCCACCAGCAATGACAGGGGCGAAGGCTACACCTTC. Protein sequence: CATSNDRGEGYTF.

This chain links TRBV23-1 with TRBJ1-2; D perhaps matches TRBD1 (5 bases). TRBV23-1 is marked as an open reading frame, function uncertain. The V gene lost 6 bases and the J gene lost 0 bases, with 11 bases spanning the gap. This CDR3 contains 14 residues. The CDR3 DNA reads TGCGCCAGCAGGCAGGGATTAGCTAACTATGGCTACACCTTC. Encoded protein: CASRQGLANYGYTF.

The chain has TRBV15 and TRBJ1-1; D may be TRBD1 (6 bases). The CDR3 is made up of 15 amino acids. The germline V and J ends were trimmed by 5 bases and 0 bases, with 13 bases remaining between them. Germline V gene sequence: CDR1 LNHNV, CDR2 YYDKDF (reference sequence). The CDR3 reads CATSGLDRMNTEAFF. CDR3 in DNA: TGTGCCACCAGCGGACTTGACAGGATGAACACTGAAGCTTTCTTT.

The CDR3 sequence: CAVSGRTDTQYF. The CDR3 nucleotides read TGTGCCGTTAGCGGGAGGACAGATACGCAGTATTTT. This rearrangement joins TRBV30 to TRBJ2-3; 10 bases fit TRBD2. CDR1 is GTSNPN and CDR2 is SVGIG in the germline V gene (reference sequence). After removal of 8 bases from V and 3 bases from J, the junction contained 2 bases not matched to a gene. The CDR3 covers 12 residues.

V and J are TRBV6-1 and TRBJ2-1, with 7 bases that match TRBD2. The V gene's germline CDR1 is MNHNS and CDR2 SASEGT. With 5 bases clipped from V and 0 bases from J, the junction kept 7 bases outside the gene matches. The CDR3 is 16 amino acids. The CDR3: CASSKVAGSSYNEQFF. CDR3 in DNA: TGTGCCAGCAGTAAAGTAGCGGGCAGCTCCTACAATGAGCAGTTCTTC.

The rearrangement uses TRBV9 and TRBJ2-3; the match to TRBD2 covers 12 bases. The CDR3 has 15 residues. Germline values: CDR1 SGDLS, CDR2 YYNGEE. V lost 4 bases and J lost 6; bases outside the gene matches: 6. This chain's CDR3 is CASSSGTSGWDTQYF. In DNA form, the CDR3 reads TGTGCCAGCAGCTCCGGGACTAGCGGGTGGGATACGCAGTATTTT.

The chain couples TRBV19 to TRBJ1-1; 9 bases align to TRBD1. This CDR3 contains 12 residues. The germline V gene has CDR1 LNHDA and CDR2 SQIVND (reference sequence). Trimming cost V 10 bases and J 12 bases; bases outside gene matches: 12. The chain's CDR3 is CATRRWDRVSFF. For the CDR3, the DNA is TGTGCCACCCGAAGGTGGGACAGGGTGTCTTTCTTT.

The chain uses TRBV2 and TRBJ1-6; 8 nucleotides line up with TRBD1. The length of the CDR3 is 16 residues. Per the germline V gene, CDR1 is SNHLY and CDR2 is FYNNEI. V was clipped by 7 bases and J by 0 bases; unmatched bases: 5. The chain's CDR3 is CASTGQGSSYNSPLHF. Here the CDR3 DNA reads TGTGCCAGCACCGGACAGGGAAGCTCCTATAATTCACCCCTCCACTTT.

J is TRBJ2-1 and V is TRBV5-1; 9 nucleotides align to TRBD1. The CDR3 consists of 14 residues. From germline, CDR1 is SGHRS and CDR2 YFSETQ. The J segment lost 8 bases and the V segment lost 3 bases, leaving 6 bases of the junction unmatched. DNA of the CDR3: TGCGCCAGCAGCTCGACAGGGGGTAGGGATGAGCAGTTCTTC. It is translated as CASSSTGGRDEQFF.

The chain couples TRBV28 to TRBJ1-2; 9 bases agree with TRBD1. Losses at the gene ends were 2 bases for V and 6 bases for J; bases not matched to a gene: 10. In germline, CDR1 is MDHEN, CDR2 SYDVKM. The CDR3 sequence is 16 residues long. The CDR3 region has the DNA TGTGCCAGCAGTTTAGAAGGACAGGGGACTTTGGATGGCTACACCTTC. Residues: CASSLEGQGTLDGYTF.

CDR3 sequence: CASSRMTGSGELFF. DNA for the CDR3: TGTGCCAGCAGCCGCATGACAGGGTCCGGGGAGCTGTTTTTT. The chain couples TRBV6-5 to TRBJ2-2; 7 bases match TRBD1. The CDR3 loop spans 14 amino acids. Germline CDR1 reads MNHEY; CDR2 reads SVGAGI. Losses at the gene ends were 6 bases for V and 6 bases for J; bases not matched to a gene: 7.

V gene TRBV30 combines with J gene TRBJ1-1, with D tentatively TRBD1 (5 bases). The CDR3 is made up of 12 amino acids. Trimming left V 3 bases short and J 1 base short, with 6 bases between. Germline assignment: CDR1 GTSNPN and CDR2 SVGIG (reference sequence). CDR3 in amino acids: CAWRRGNTEAFF. The CDR3 nucleotides are TGTGCCTGGAGAAGGGGGAACACTGAAGCTTTCTTT.

The chain has TRBV14 and TRBJ1-4; TRBD1 might be the D (5 bases). Trimming shortened V by 0 bases and J by 8 bases, and 10 bases separated the two germline ends. Germline lookup yields CDR1 SGHDN and CDR2 FVKESK. CDR3 size: 14 residues. CDR3: CASSQDFGGEKLFF. CDR3 sequence (DNA): TGTGCCAGCAGCCAAGATTTTGGGGGGGAAAAACTGTTTTTT.